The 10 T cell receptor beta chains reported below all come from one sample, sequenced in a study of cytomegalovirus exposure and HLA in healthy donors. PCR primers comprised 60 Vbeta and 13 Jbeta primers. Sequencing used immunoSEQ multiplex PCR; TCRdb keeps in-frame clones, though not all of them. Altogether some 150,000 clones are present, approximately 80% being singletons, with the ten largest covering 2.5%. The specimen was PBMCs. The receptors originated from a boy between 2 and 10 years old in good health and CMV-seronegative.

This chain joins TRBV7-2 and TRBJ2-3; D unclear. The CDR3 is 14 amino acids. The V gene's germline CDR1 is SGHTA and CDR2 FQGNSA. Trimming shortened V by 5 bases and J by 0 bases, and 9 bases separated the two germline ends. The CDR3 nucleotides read TGTGCCAGCAGCCCAACCGGGAGCACAGATACGCAGTATTTT. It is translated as CASSPTGSTDTQYF.

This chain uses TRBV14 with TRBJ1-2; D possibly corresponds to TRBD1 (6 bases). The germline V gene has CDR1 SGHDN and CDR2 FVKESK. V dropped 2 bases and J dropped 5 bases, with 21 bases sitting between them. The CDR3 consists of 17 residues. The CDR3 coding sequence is TGTGCCAGCAGCCAATGGTGGGGGCCAGACAGACTATATGGCTACACCTTC. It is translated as CASSQWWGPDRLYGYTF.

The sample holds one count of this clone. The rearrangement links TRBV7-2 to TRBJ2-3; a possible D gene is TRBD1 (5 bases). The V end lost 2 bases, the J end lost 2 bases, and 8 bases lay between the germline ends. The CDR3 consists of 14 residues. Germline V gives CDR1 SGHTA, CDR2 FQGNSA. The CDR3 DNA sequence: TGTGCCAGCAGCTTATGGACACCCACAGATACGCAGTATTTT. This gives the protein CASSLWTPTDTQYF.

CDR3 DNA: TGCGCCAGCAGAGGCCCTCAGGTGTCCCGGGGGGCAATCAGCACAGATACGCAGTATTTT. This sequence encodes CASRGPQVSRGAISTDTQYF. The chain combines TRBV5-1 with TRBJ2-3, with D perhaps TRBD2 (7 bases). Trimming took off 5 bases at V and 0 bases at J, with 28 bases between the two ends. Germline CDR1 SGHRS, CDR2 YFSETQ. The CDR3 is 20 amino acids.

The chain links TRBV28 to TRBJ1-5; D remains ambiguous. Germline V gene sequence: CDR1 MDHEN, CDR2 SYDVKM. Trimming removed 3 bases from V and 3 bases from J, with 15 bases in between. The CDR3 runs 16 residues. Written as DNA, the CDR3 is TGTGCCAGCAGTTTTTCCGGGAGACGTTCCAATCAGCCCCAGCATTTT. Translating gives CASSFSGRRSNQPQHF.

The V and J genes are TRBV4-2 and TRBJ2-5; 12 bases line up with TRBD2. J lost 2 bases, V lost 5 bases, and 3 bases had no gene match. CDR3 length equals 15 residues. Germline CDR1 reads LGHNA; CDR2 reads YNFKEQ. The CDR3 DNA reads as TGTGCCAGCAGCTTTGGACTAGCGGGGCAAGAGACCCAGTACTTC. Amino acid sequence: CASSFGLAGQETQYF.

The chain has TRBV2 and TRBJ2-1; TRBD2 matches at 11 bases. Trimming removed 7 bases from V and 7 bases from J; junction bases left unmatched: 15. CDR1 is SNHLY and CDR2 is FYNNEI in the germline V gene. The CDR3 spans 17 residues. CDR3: CASIRTSLAGVHNEQFF. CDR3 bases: TGTGCCAGCATAAGAACGTCACTAGCGGGAGTCCATAATGAGCAGTTCTTC.

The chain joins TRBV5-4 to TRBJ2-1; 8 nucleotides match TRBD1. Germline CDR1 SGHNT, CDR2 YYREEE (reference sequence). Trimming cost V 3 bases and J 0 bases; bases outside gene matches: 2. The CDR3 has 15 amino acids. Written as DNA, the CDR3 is TGTGCCAGCAGCTCGACAGGGGACTCCTACAATGAGCAGTTCTTC. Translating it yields CASSSTGDSYNEQFF.

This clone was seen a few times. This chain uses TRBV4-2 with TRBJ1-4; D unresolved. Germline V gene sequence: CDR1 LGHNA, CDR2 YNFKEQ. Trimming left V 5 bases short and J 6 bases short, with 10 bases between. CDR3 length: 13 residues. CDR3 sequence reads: CASSNVADEKLFF. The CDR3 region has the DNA TGTGCCAGCAGCAACGTAGCGGATGAAAAACTGTTTTTT.

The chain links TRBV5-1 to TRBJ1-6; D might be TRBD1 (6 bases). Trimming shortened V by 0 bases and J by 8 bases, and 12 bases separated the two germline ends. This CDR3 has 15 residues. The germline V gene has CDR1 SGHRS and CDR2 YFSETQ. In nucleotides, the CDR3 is TGCGCCAGCAGCTTGGGGACAGACTTCGATTCACCCCTCCACTTT. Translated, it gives CASSLGTDFDSPLHF.